The present entry profiles one T cell receptor beta chain with its context. Its binding antigen is unknown. No qualities accompany the bases; no much larger clone lies one base away. The data derive from a study of blood T cell repertoires in COVID-19 (TCRdb year 2020). With respect to the entire study: Samples covering the acute and convalescent phases of COVID-19 were provided by collaborators in the United States, Italy and Spain. The material from the prospective study consisted of cDNA or gDNA derived from T cells, B-cell-depleted T cells, or PBMCs. The dataset comprised deeply sampled blood TCRbeta repertoires from subjects exposed to, actively infected with, or recovered from COVID-19. The repertoires were made available in a free public database intended to serve as a resource for research on the immune response to SARS-CoV-2. Samples came from the ongoing ImmuneRACE study (first 160 participants) plus 1,254 subjects from 6 global collaborators. The sample metadata nearly always contained a de-identified subject ID, COVID-19 status, age in years and sex. Where available, HLA class I and class II types were taken from metadata supplied by the sample provider and were not determined by assay-based typing. Overall results and qualifications from the work: The quantity of clinical and demographic metadata differed by source and by participant and was supplied without curation.

Participants in the prospective study were enrolled through a virtual design, were aged about 18 to 90 years, and lived in some 24 United States geographic areas. To assign participants to cohorts, the prospective study relied on clinical history that participants themselves reported in a screening survey and a study questionnaire. In the prospective study, whole blood, serum and a nasopharyngeal or oropharyngeal swab were collected from each participant by mobile phlebotomists. Additional blood draws and questionnaires over an approximately two-month period could optionally be provided by prospective study participants. Before DNA extraction, blood samples from the prospective study were shipped at room temperature or frozen. Inclusive of the bounding cysteine and phenylalanine, the CDR3 is 13 residues long. Of the read, only the CDR3 DNA is kept; its 39 bases are in frame from base 1. The CDR1 and CDR2 encoded by the germline V gene (reference sequence) are SGHAT and FQDESV. Clipping removes 2 bases from V and 11 bases from J, with 6 as the unmatched junction base count.

TCRbeta CDR3 regions were amplified from genomic DNA by means of the immunoSEQ Assay, a bias-controlled multiplex PCR. As for the original processing: The number of nucleated cells in each sample was estimated from the amplification of reference gene primers within the assay. Sequence reads were collapsed and filtered to measure the absolute abundance of every unique TCRbeta CDR3 rearrangement. For each sample, productive Simpson clonality was calculated by taking the square root of Simpson's diversity index across productive rearrangements. The source is immuneACCESS, and TCRdb retained only in-frame sequences with V and J called. Part of the clones is not carried over; for the studies checked, unresolved V genes explain less than half of this, and the remainder is unexplained. That table gives V, J and clone size, and the DNA gave D and trimming. The sample has under 400,000 clones on record, around 86% of them singletons. Clones ranked in the top ten supply about 4.2% of the sample.

Rearrangement joined TRBV11-1 to TRBJ1-1; the junction holds 9 bases that match TRBD1. The sample consisted of PBMCs or T cells enriched from blood (not recorded which). This receptor was taken from a woman in her thirties or forties with acute COVID-19. The CDR3 region reads CASSLRDRDAAFF. The sequence in DNA is TGTGCCAGCAGCTTAAGGGACAGGGATGCTGCTTTCTTT.